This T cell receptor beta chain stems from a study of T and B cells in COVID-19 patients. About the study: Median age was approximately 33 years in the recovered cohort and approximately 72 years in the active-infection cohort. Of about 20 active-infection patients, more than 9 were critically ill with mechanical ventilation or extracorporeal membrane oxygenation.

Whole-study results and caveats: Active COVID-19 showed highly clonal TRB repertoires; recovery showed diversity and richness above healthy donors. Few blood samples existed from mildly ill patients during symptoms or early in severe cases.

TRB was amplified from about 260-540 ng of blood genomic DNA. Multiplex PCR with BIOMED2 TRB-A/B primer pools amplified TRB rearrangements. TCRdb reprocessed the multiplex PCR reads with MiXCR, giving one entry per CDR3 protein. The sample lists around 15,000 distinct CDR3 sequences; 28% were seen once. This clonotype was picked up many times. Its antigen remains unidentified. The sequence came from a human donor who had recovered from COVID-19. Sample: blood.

The CDR3 DNA sequence: TGTGCCAGCGCCCGGGACACTTACCTCTCTGGGGCCAACGTCCTGACTTTC. This translates into CASARDTYLSGANVLTF. This chain uses TRBV6-5 with TRBJ2-6, with D maybe TRBD1 (6 bases). There are 17 residues in the CDR3. V lost 8 bases and J 0 bases, leaving 17 bases between the germline ends. CDR1 MNHEY and CDR2 SVGAGI come from the germline V gene.